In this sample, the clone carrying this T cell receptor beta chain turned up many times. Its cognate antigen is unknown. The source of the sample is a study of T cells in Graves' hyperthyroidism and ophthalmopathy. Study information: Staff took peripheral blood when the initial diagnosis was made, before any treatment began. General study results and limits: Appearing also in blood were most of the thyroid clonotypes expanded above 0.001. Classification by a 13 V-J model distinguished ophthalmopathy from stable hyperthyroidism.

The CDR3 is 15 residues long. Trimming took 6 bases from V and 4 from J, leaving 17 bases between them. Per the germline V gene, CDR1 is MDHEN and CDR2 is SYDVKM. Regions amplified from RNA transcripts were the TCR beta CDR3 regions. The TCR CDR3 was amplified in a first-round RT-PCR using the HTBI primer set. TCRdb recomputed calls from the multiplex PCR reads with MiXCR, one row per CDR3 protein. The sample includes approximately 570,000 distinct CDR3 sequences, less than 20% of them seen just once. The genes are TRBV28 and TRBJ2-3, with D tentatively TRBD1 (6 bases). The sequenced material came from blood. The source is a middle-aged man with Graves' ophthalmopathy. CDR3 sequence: CASRTGHPFADTQYF. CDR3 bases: TGTGCCAGCAGGACGGGACATCCCTTCGCAGATACGCAGTATTTT.